This T cell receptor beta chain came from a study of T cells after yellow fever vaccination. The CDR3 spans 13 residues. Germline V gene lookup returns CDR1 LGHDT and CDR2 YNNKEL (reference sequence). Trimming stripped 6 bases from V and 4 bases from J, with 9 bases between. Study findings and constraints: Post-booster repertoires again held most primary-vaccination clones (roughly 96% CD4, approximately 90% CD8).

A single record per CDR3 protein comes from TCRdb applying MiXCR to the 5' RACE reads. The sample has a few hundred thousand distinct CDR3 sequences; around 21% are singletons. This clonotype was recorded many times. The antigen remains undetermined. The chain is built from TRBV3-1 and TRBJ2-2; D could derive from TRBD1 or TRBD2 (5 bases each). This specimen was PBMCs, taken 15 days after the yellow fever booster vaccination. The receptor was derived from a man younger than 45 who received the YFV17D yellow fever vaccine. In nucleotides, the CDR3 is TGTGCCAGCAGTGGGGCGGGCACCGGGGAGCTGTTTTTT. Its translation is CASSGAGTGELFF. Supplemented by reference TRBV3-1 and TRBJ2-2, the full variable domain reads DTAVSQTPKYLVTQMGNDKSIKCEQNLGHDTMYWYKQDSKKFLKIMFSYNNKELIINETVPNRFSPKSPDKAHLNLHINSLELGDSAVYFCASSGAGTGELFFGEGSRLTVL.